These 9 T cell receptor beta chains share one sample of origin, sequenced in a study of CD8 T cells in ankylosing spondylitis. MiXCR was run by TCRdb on the 5' RACE reads, yielding one entry per CDR3 protein. The sample has some 150,000 distinct CDR3 sequences; approximately 48% are singletons. Sequencing was performed on synovial fluid, either unsorted or a sorted T cell fraction (not recorded which). Every receptor here comes from a male donor with ankylosing spondylitis.

Comments on this clonotype: An end of the junction does not agree with germline; a read error may underlie this. The rearrangement uses TRBV13 and TRBJ2-1; D not resolved. This CDR3 contains 9 residues. Looked up from germline, CDR1 is PRHDT and CDR2 is FYEKMQ (reference sequence). CDR3: CASSAHVHF. The DNA for the CDR3 is TGTGCCAGCAGCGCCCACGTCCACTTC.

This rearrangement joins TRBV30 to TRBJ2-7; tentatively, D is TRBD1 or TRBD2 (6 bases each). Trimming stripped 0 bases from V and 5 bases from J, with 14 bases between. The germline gives CDR1 GTSNPN, CDR2 SVGIG (reference sequence). The CDR3 has 14 amino acids. CDR3 residues: CAWSVVWGAHEQYF. The DNA for the CDR3 is TGTGCCTGGAGTGTAGTTTGGGGGGCCCACGAGCAGTACTTC.

V usage is TRBV7-9 and J usage is TRBJ1-3; 8 bases map to TRBD1. Trimming took 5 bases from V and 3 from J; bases not matched to a gene: 9. The CDR3 spans 16 residues. Germline V lookup: CDR1 SEHNR, CDR2 FQNEAQ (reference sequence). The CDR3 region is CASSPWVTGVGNTIYF. The DNA of the CDR3 is TGTGCCAGCAGCCCCTGGGTGACAGGGGTTGGAAACACCATATATTTT.

V and J are TRBV12-3 or TRBV12-4 and TRBJ1-5; 8 bases line up with TRBD1. This CDR3 region has 18 residues. The V gene end was trimmed by 3 bases and the J gene end by 0 bases; junction bases not matched to a gene: 10. The CDR3 spells CASSFAGQEIASNQPQHF. In nucleotides, the CDR3 is TGTGCCAGCAGTTTCGCGGGACAGGAGATCGCTAGCAATCAGCCCCAGCATTTT.

V usage is TRBV12-3 or TRBV12-4 and J usage is TRBJ1-4; D call uncertain. This CDR3 has 12 residues. Trimming pared 7 bases from V and 10 bases from J, leaving 13 bases between. CDR3 sequence: CASTPGAGKLFF. In DNA form, the CDR3 reads TGTGCCAGCACCCCTGGCGCGGGAAAACTGTTTTTT.

This clonotype was recorded at least ten times. V is TRBV5-1 and J is TRBJ1-1, with 8 bases aligning to TRBD1. The CDR3 is 13 residues long. Germline V lookup: CDR1 SGHRS, CDR2 YFSETQ. V lost 7 bases and J lost 3; bases outside the gene matches: 5. The CDR3 DNA reads as TGCGCCAGCCAGGGGGCCATGGACACTGAAGCTTTCTTT. It codes for CASQGAMDTEAFF.

The chain links TRBV20-1 to TRBJ1-5; a possible D gene is TRBD1 (5 bases). CDR1 and CDR2 from the germline V gene are DFQATT and SNEGSKA (reference sequence). CDR3 size: 15 residues. V dropped 0 bases and J dropped 4 bases, with 13 bases sitting between them. CDR3 sequence reads: CSARDGGEANQPQHF. DNA of the CDR3: TGCAGTGCTAGAGATGGGGGGGAAGCAAATCAGCCCCAGCATTTT.

The chain has TRBV4-1 and TRBJ1-5; D gene ambiguous. The CDR3 spans 16 residues. Deletions cut 1 base from V and 3 bases from J, with 13 bases between. Germline CDR1 is MGHRA and CDR2 is YSYEKL. This CDR3 reads CASSQGEFGDNQPQHF. The DNA of the CDR3 is TGCGCCAGCAGCCAAGGCGAGTTTGGGGACAATCAGCCCCAGCATTTT.

The chain employs TRBV5-4 and TRBJ2-5, with 16 nucleotides matching TRBD2. Germline lookup yields CDR1 SGHNT and CDR2 YYREEE (reference sequence). The CDR3 is made up of 19 amino acids. Trimming at V came to 0 bases and at J to 2 bases, leaving 7 bases not matched to a gene. In nucleotides, the CDR3 is TGTGCCAGCAGCTTGGCAAAGGGACTAGCGGGAGGGATGCAAGAGACCCAGTACTTC. Protein sequence: CASSLAKGLAGGMQETQYF.